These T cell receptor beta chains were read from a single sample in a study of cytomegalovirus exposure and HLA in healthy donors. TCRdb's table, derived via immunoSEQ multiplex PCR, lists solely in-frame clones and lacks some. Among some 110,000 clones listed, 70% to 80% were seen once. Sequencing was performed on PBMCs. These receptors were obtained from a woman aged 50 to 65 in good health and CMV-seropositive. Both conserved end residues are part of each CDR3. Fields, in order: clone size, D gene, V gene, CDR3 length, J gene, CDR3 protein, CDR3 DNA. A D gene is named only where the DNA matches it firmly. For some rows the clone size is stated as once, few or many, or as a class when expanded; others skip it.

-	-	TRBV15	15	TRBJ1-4	CATSYQGTTNEKLFF	TGTGCCACCAGCTATCAGGGAACAACTAATGAAAAACTGTTTTTT
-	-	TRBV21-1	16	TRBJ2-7	CASSKDPQSITYEQYF	TGTGCCAGCAGCAAAGATCCACAGTCAATAACCTACGAGCAGTACTTC
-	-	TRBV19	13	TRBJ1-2	CASSNDRLYGYTF	TGTGCCAGTAGCAACGACAGGCTCTATGGCTACACCTTC
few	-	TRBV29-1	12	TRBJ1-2	CSVDRVNYGYTF	TGCAGCGTTGACAGGGTAAACTATGGCTACACCTTC
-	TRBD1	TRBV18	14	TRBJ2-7	CASSPRTGTYEQYF	TGTGCCAGCTCACCACGGACAGGTACCTACGAGCAGTACTTC
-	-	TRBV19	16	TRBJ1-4	CASSSGQYSTNEKLFF	TGTGCCAGTAGTAGCGGACAGTATTCAACTAATGAAAAACTGTTTTTT
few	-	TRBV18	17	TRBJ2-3	CASSPPITQESTDTQYF	TGTGCCAGCTCACCGCCAATAACACAGGAGAGTACAGATACGCAGTATTTT
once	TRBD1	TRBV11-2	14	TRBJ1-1	CASSRTGGGTEAFF	TGTGCCAGCAGCCGGACAGGGGGAGGCACTGAAGCTTTCTTT
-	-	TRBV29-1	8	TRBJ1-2	CSVEMREF	TGCAGCGTTGAAATGAGAGAATTC
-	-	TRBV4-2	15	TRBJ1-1	CASSPSPTANTEAFF	TGTGCCAGCAGCCCGTCCCCGACAGCTAACACTGAAGCTTTCTTT